The clone carrying this T cell receptor beta chain has just a few counts. Its specificity is not known. Additional DNA sequences in this sample encode the identical CDR3. Around 100 mL of blood, on average, came from one heparinised draw per donor. CD45RO/CCR7/CD25/CD127/CD95/CD27 separated CD4+ naive, central memory, regulatory and stem cell-like memory cells by sorting. These data belong to a study of beta chain features in type 1 diabetes. Whole-study findings and limits: People with Type 1 diabetes carried modestly yet significantly shorter TCRB CDR3s in all four CD4+ subsets.

Sequenced material consisted of expressed TCRB transcripts (all of the isolated RNA was reverse transcribed). TCRdb's copy holds only in-frame clones and misses some; the assay was immunoSEQ multiplex PCR. Of around 250,000 clones listed, approximately 15% are singletons. What was sequenced was naive CD4+ T cells from blood. The TCR comes from a man aged 30-40 years with type 1 diabetes.

The CDR3 sequence: CSARRGYEQYF. The CDR3 nucleotides read TGCAGTGCTCGCAGGGGATACGAGCAGTACTTC. The chain is built from TRBV20-1 and TRBJ2-7; tentatively, D is TRBD1 (6 bases). Germline loops: CDR1 DFQATT, CDR2 SNEGSKA (reference sequence). The V end was cut by 5 bases, the J end by 4 bases, with 9 bases between. The CDR3 is made up of 11 amino acids.